This T cell receptor (beta chain) originates from a study of cytomegalovirus exposure and HLA in healthy donors (dated 2017 in TCRdb). At the level of the whole study: An earlier analysis of several hundred of the donors reported 276 Gb of sequence data and 117 million unique TCR beta sequences obtained from roughly 180 million T cells. An early release that covered several hundred HLA-typed donors contained approximately 300 gigabases of sequencing data and tens of millions of unique TCR sequences. The genetic ancestry cluster associated with self-reported Caucasian donors included 80% to 90% of the 398 genotyped donors. The aim of the study was to test whether cataloging public T cell receptors could identify signatures of past pathogen exposure. The T cell repertoires of 666 subjects were profiled by immunosequencing and related to cytomegalovirus serostatus. A separate validation cohort of approximately 130 different subjects was used in addition to the approximately 700-subject first cohort. High-throughput TCR immunosequencing, statistical association of individual TCRs with disease status, and machine learning were combined to predict cytomegalovirus infection status. A later analysis re-analyzed previously published TCR beta repertoires from 666 donors and added high-resolution HLA genotyping to study TCR occurrence patterns. The later analysis used no new phenotypic data to find candidate immune exposures, relying instead on TCR beta sequences and their occurrence across donors. To decide whether each TCR beta V gene segment behaved as functional or pseudogenic, an earlier analysis of some 540 of the donors relied on high-throughput TCR beta sequencing. Donor age, sex, ethnicity and CMV serostatus were compiled alongside the repertoire data. A later genetic analysis used genome-wide SNP genotypes for 398 of the 666 donors, treating that subset as a discovery cohort. All discovery cohort repertoires had been generated on a single sequencing platform. Class I and class II HLA loci were covered by the typing at four-digit resolution. The number of donors typed differed by locus, with roughly 629-640 for A, B, C, DRB1 and DQB1, roughly 550 for DQA1, 600 to 610 for DPA1, and about 450 for DPB1. Four or five DR-DQ haplotypes were handled as single units for association and clustering because linkage in the cohort was strong. Among 300 to 500 genotyped donors of the cohort, an average of around 240,000 unique TCR beta nucleotide sequences was sequenced per donor, of which approximately 19% were non-productive.

Regarding this clone: Its target antigen remains unknown. One base away there is no much larger clone; base qualities are not given.

In total, 630 or so healthy bone marrow donors made up the cohort. Cohort members were all nominally healthy when sampled, although unrecorded immune exposures were likely present. The donor was CMV seropositive and belonged to the group of 250 to 300 seropositive cohort members. Each donor provided a peripheral blood sample, and peripheral blood mononuclear cells were used for TCR beta sequencing. The Qiagen DNeasy Blood Extraction Kit was used to extract genomic DNA from the blood cell samples. Library generation was performed with the immunoSEQ multiplex PCR assay. The multiplex PCR relied on a mix of 60 forward primers for TCR Vbeta segments and 13 reverse primers for TCR Jbeta segments. The CDR3 region of rearranged TCR beta genes was amplified from genomic DNA with a multiplex PCR assay. The Illumina HiSeq System was used to sequence the amplified TCR beta libraries as 87-base-pair reads. Concerning the study's data processing: A later analysis counted about 76 million unique TCR beta chains across the 690 or so repertoires, and 9.5 million to 11 million of these chains were shared by at least two donors. Raw reads were error-corrected and collapsed into unique sequences by a nearest-neighbor algorithm in which closely related sequences were merged to remove PCR and sequencing errors. Alignment of CDR3 sequences to IMGT reference sequences was used to assign V, D and J gene segments. Each retained sequence needed at least a six-nucleotide match to both a V gene segment and a J gene segment. A rearrangement was called productive if the CDR3 had no stop codons and remained in frame with V and J, and every other rearrangement was called non-productive. Following IMGT convention, CDR3 was defined as the stretch from the second conserved V-encoded cysteine up to the conserved J-encoded phenylalanine. In an earlier analysis of 587 of the donors, sequences lacking an unambiguous match to a single V gene segment were excluded. In an earlier analysis of approximately 500 of the donors, a V segment was called functional when productive rearrangements were above 56.7%, and segregating when the standard deviation between donors exceeded 5%. A statistical classification framework was built for diagnosing cytomegalovirus status from the catalog of TCR beta chain sequences. In a later analysis, V and J genes were assigned by comparing TCR nucleotide sequences against IMGT/GENE-DB human TR gene sequences. A later analysis assigned CDR3 sequences and most-parsimonious VDJ recombination scenarios with the TCRdist pipeline. In a later analysis, each TCR beta chain was defined by its CDR3 amino acid sequence together with its V-gene family, and reads without a unique V-gene family were excluded. In a later analysis, around 600 highly shared, low-generation-probability nucleotide sequences were removed to address suspected cross-contamination and a sequencing artifact. In a later analysis, a clonal expansion index was calculated for each public chain from normalized within-repertoire ranks of inferred template counts. A later analysis computed generation probabilities with a VDJ recombination model fitted to out-of-frame rearrangements, and checked the results against IGoR. In a later analysis, TCR-TCR, TCR-HLA and TCR-CMV co-occurrence was scored with hypergeometric tests, and a repertoire-size bias correction was applied to TCR pairs. To estimate false discovery rates, a later analysis permuted the HLA or CMV assignments 20 times. In a later analysis, co-occurring TCRs were grouped using DBSCAN, and TCRdist sequence similarity was added for clustering within HLA-allele-positive subsets. Repertoires with fewer than 30,000 or more than 120,000 public chains were left out of co-occurrence clustering, as were four to six repertoires with anomalous nucleotide sharing. Sourced from immuneACCESS, this table was stored by TCRdb with only in-frame sequences that have V and J called. A share of the clones is absent; for the studies checked, an unresolved V gene accounts for under half, and the remainder has no known explanation. D and trimming were read from the DNA, whereas the V and J calls and clone size are those reported in that table. Present in this sample are about 190,000 clones, 70% to 75% of which were seen just once. The ten largest clones represent approximately 4.8% of the sample.

The CDR3 contains 13 residues, cysteine and phenylalanine counted. The sequence is cut down to CDR3 DNA, 39 bases in frame from base 1. Trimming removed 3 bases from V and 13 bases from J, leaving 16 bases between the germline ends. CDR1 KGHSH and CDR2 LQKENI were looked up in the germline V gene. Here is what the overall study found, with its caveats: When HLA alleles, especially DR and DQ, strongly co-occurred, attributing TCR associations to individual alleles was difficult. A further reported finding was that TCR beta sequences accurately predicted the HLA-A and HLA-B alleles for most subjects in the first cohort. In a later analysis, most CMV-associated TCR beta chains were found to appear HLA-restricted, with HLA associations seemingly driven largely by CMV exposure. The study gave a list of about 160 TCR beta chains associated with cytomegalovirus. The classifier was reported to diagnose cytomegalovirus status with high specificity and sensitivity in both the original cohort and the validation cohort. According to a later analysis, TCR association rates differed among HLA loci, with DRB1 alleles showing the most associated TCRs and HLA-C alleles showing the fewest. According to a later analysis, parvovirus B19, influenza, CMV and Epstein-Barr virus appeared linked to several top co-occurrence clusters. Because HLA typing was missing for some donors at each locus, association tests included only the typed subset. Because counts were too low, approximately 18 rarely observed V segments, including chromosome 9 orphons, were excluded from the earlier analysis of some 590 of the donors. Linkage disequilibrium might explain the correlated functional status among segregating V segments, but an unknown experimental factor could not be excluded. Immune exposure information for the cohort was limited to CMV serostatus. Roughly uniform sequencing depth across donors was assumed in presence/absence analyses, although this assumption may not hold. Some IMGT-functional V segments, including TRBV6-2 and TRBV6-3, could not be told apart with the 87-base-pair reads, so those segments were excluded. A later genetic analysis reported fewer N-insertions in productive TCRs among donors in an Asian-associated ancestry cluster than the roughly 700-donor mean. A later analysis found that HLA-associated TCR beta chains were more clonally expanded and had lower generation probabilities than equally common non-associated chains. A cluster of highly shared sequence variants was judged likely to be a technical artifact of the sequencing pipeline. In a later analysis, 16,951 TCR beta sequences were associated with specific HLA alleles at a false discovery rate of 0.05. While some public TCRs were present in many individuals, most TCR sequences turned up only very rarely across donors. In vitro tests confirmed that a few of the cytomegalovirus-associated TCR beta chains recognize cytomegalovirus antigens. Only TCR beta chains were sequenced in this cohort, and the absence of alpha or paired-chain data limited detectable features. The authors suggested that the approach could potentially be generalized to other disease states and immunological phenotypes. In a later genetic analysis, a missense DCLRE1C variant was associated with V-gene and J-gene trimming of TCR beta chains, and the association was replicated in an independent cohort. An earlier analysis of 450 to 750 of the donors showed that most TCR beta V segments appeared in productive rearrangements either about 90% or about 30% of the time, which broadly matched IMGT annotations.

Rearrangement joined TRBV18 to TRBJ2-1; TRBD2 is possibly the D segment (6 matching bases). This receptor was identified in a man aged 25-40 years in good health and CMV-seropositive. Sequenced input: PBMCs. The CDR3 here reads CASSPGTGAPQFF. The nucleotide sequence is given as TGTGCCAGCTCACCGGGGACGGGAGCCCCCCAGTTCTTC.